Here is one T cell receptor beta chain with its context. A single base separates this from a much larger clone, so it may be a read error. The data originate from a study of read filtering for tumor transcriptome and immune sequencing. The CDR3 runs 16 residues. Germline CDR1 reads SGHRS; CDR2 reads YFSETQ. From approximately 430 ng of RNA, a library with molecular barcoded alpha/delta and beta/gamma adaptors was made. TCRdb recomputed calls from the reads with MiXCR, one row per CDR3 protein. Of tens of thousands of distinct CDR3 sequences detected, about 14% appear once; the ten largest clones hold 40% to 55%.

Sample: a population of CD138-negative cells sorted from bone marrow. J is TRBJ2-7 and V is TRBV5-1; 12 bases line up with TRBD2. The receptor's source is a donor aged 40 or over with multiple myeloma. The CDR3 nucleotides read TGCGCCAGCAGCTCAGCTCAGGGACTAGCGGGCTACGGGCAGTACTTC. Translation: CASSSAQGLAGYGQYF.